This TCR beta chain came from a study of beta chain features in type 1 diabetes. Study details: Taken together, all samples contributed 107,917,701 examined sorted cells.

Study results and limitations: Comparison showed that naive, central memory and Treg TCRB repertoires appeared more similar among patients than among healthy donors.

cDNA synthesis used the whole RNA isolate, giving expressed TCRB sequences. The protocol was immunoSEQ multiplex PCR, while the TCRdb copy is restricted to in-frame clones and leaves out a portion. The data contain fewer than 350,000 clones, about 8% of them singletons. By sample fraction, this clone is medium-sized. The antigen remains undetermined. The CDR3 sequence is 11 residues long. Germline loops: CDR1 MDHEN, CDR2 SYDVKM. Trimming removed 8 bases at V and 5 bases at J, with 8 bases between. The receptor was isolated from a woman in her late teens or twenties in good health. The chain links TRBV28 to TRBJ2-3, with D perhaps TRBD2 (5 bases). The source material was central memory CD4+ T cells from blood. The CDR3 nucleotides are TGTGCCAGCGACCGGGGAGATACGCAGTATTTT. Translating gives CASDRGDTQYF.